The 27 T cell receptor beta chains in this list originate from one sample, sequenced in a study of T-cell reconstitution after alpha-beta-depleted transplantation in children. Preparing the TCRbeta library involved the use of unique molecular identifiers. TCRdb re-called the PCR reads through MiXCR, storing one row per CDR3 protein. In the table there are about 500,000 distinct CDR3 sequences, about an eighth of which are singletons. The sequencing here drew on PBMCs, mostly from graft donor cells, taken 180 days after TCRalphabeta/CD19-depleted stem cell transplant. These receptors were taken from a female patient aged 2 to 10 who had a stem cell transplant for aplastic anemia, so the T cells may come from the graft donor.

V usage is TRBV11-2 and J usage is TRBJ2-7, with D perhaps given as TRBD1 or TRBD2 (5 bases each). The CDR3 extends over 17 amino acids. The V end was cut by 8 bases, the J end by 3 bases, with 26 bases between. The germline V gene encodes CDR1 SGHAT and CDR2 FQNNGV. This CDR3 reads CASHFKYQWDRSYEQYF. In DNA form, the CDR3 reads TGTGCCAGCCACTTTAAGTATCAATGGGACCGGAGCTACGAGCAGTACTTC.

The chain has TRBV11-3 and TRBJ2-2, with unresolved D. V gave up 5 bases and J gave up 1 base, with 8 bases separating them. Germline V gene data show CDR1 as SGHNT and CDR2 as YENEEA. The CDR3 is 14 amino acids. This CDR3 reads CASSARQNTGELFF. The CDR3 nucleotides are TGTGCCAGCAGCGCGCGACAGAACACCGGGGAGCTGTTTTTT.

V and J are TRBV18 and TRBJ2-6; no firm D call. The CDR3 spans 19 residues. Germline CDR1 reads KGHSH; CDR2 reads LQKENI. V gave up 0 bases and J gave up 4 bases, with 19 bases separating them. Here the CDR3 DNA reads TGTGCCAGCTCACCACCGCGCCCAGGTAGTCTCGGGGGGGCCAACGTCCTGACTTTC. It translates to CASSPPRPGSLGGANVLTF.

This clonotype was picked up many times. The chain links TRBV5-1 to TRBJ2-3; TRBD1 matches at 7 bases. CDR3 length: 17 amino acids. The V gene's germline CDR1 is SGHRS and CDR2 YFSETQ. V gave up 4 bases and J gave up 4 bases; unmatched junction bases: 15. As DNA, the CDR3 is TGCGCCAGCAGCCGACAAAAACGACAGGGACCATCAGATACGCAGTATTTT. As protein: CASSRQKRQGPSDTQYF.

This clonotype came up a few times. The rearrangement uses TRBV7-2 and TRBJ2-7; D assignment may be TRBD1 or TRBD2 (5 bases each). Looked up from germline, CDR1 is SGHTA and CDR2 is FQGNSA. The V end lost 5 bases, the J end lost 1 base, and 15 bases lay between the germline ends. The CDR3 extends over 15 amino acids. The chain's CDR3 is CASSLPGTASYEQYF. The CDR3 coding sequence is TGTGCCAGCAGCCTCCCAGGGACGGCTTCCTACGAGCAGTACTTC.

This clonotype was seen more than once but under ten times. DNA for the CDR3: TGTGCCACCAGTGCATCGGGAGGGCCGGGCAATGAGCAGTTCTTC. Amino acid sequence: CATSASGGPGNEQFF. The chain carries TRBV24-1 and TRBJ2-1; 8 bases map to TRBD2. Germline CDR1 reads KGHDR; CDR2 reads SFDVKD. The CDR3 sequence is 15 residues long. The junction had 8 bases not matched to a gene; V was cut back by 5 bases and J by 6 bases.

This rearrangement joins TRBV11-2 to TRBJ2-7, with 14 bases identical to TRBD2. This CDR3 contains 15 residues. CDR1 is SGHAT, CDR2 FQNNGV, per germline. V lost 7 bases to trimming and J lost 3 bases; unmatched junction nucleotides: 5. The CDR3 loop reads CASITTSGRDYEQYF. CDR3 DNA sequence: TGTGCCAGCATCACGACTAGCGGGAGGGACTACGAGCAGTACTTC.

The rearrangement links TRBV5-1 to TRBJ2-7, with 11 bases lining up with TRBD1. CDR1 SGHRS and CDR2 YFSETQ come from the germline V gene. The V segment lost 6 bases and the J segment 4 bases; nucleotides outside the gene matches: 6. The length of the CDR3 is 14 residues. The CDR3 nucleotides read TGCGCCAGCACCCGGGACAGGGGGGGATACGAGCAGTACTTC. It encodes CASTRDRGGYEQYF.

A few counts support this clonotype. The V and J genes are TRBV28 and TRBJ1-5; perhaps TRBD1 as D (5 bases). The CDR3 extends over 13 amino acids. Germline V CDR1 and CDR2: MDHEN, SYDVKM. Trimming left V 7 bases short and J 2 bases short, with 9 bases between. The CDR3: CASISGRNQPQHF. The DNA for the CDR3 is TGTGCCAGCATTTCAGGGCGCAATCAGCCCCAGCATTTT.

This clonotype was counted between two and nine times. The chain employs TRBV4-3 and TRBJ2-1; 12 nucleotides line up with TRBD2. This CDR3 contains 18 residues. Looked up from germline, CDR1 is LGHNA and CDR2 is YSLEER. With 1 base clipped from V and 2 bases from J, the junction kept 6 bases outside the gene matches. This CDR3 is CASSQGTSGIGTYNEQFF. In DNA, the CDR3 is TGCGCCAGCAGCCAAGGGACTAGCGGGATAGGCACCTACAATGAGCAGTTCTTC.

In its sample, this clonotype was seen a few times. V is TRBV7-8 and J is TRBJ1-2, with D maybe TRBD1 (5 bases). Between the trimmed V and J ends, which lost 1 base and 4 bases, there was a span of 10 bases. This CDR3 spans 14 amino acids. In germline, CDR1 is SGHVS, CDR2 FQNEAQ. CDR3 protein: CASSLVQGPYGYTF. The CDR3 DNA reads TGTGCCAGCAGCTTAGTTCAGGGCCCCTATGGCTACACCTTC.

In its sample, this clonotype was seen many times. The V gene is TRBV10-3, the J gene TRBJ2-3; D uncertain. Germline loops: CDR1 ENHRY, CDR2 SYGVKD. This CDR3 is 15 amino acids long. V dropped 3 bases and J dropped 5 bases, with 15 bases sitting between them. CDR3 in DNA: TGTGCCATCAGTGATTTGACTCACAGAGGAGATACGCAGTATTTT. Amino acid sequence: CAISDLTHRGDTQYF.

This clonotype was picked up many times. The chain has TRBV20-1 and TRBJ2-7, with D uncertain. The CDR3 consists of 14 residues. Trimming cost V 0 bases and J 1 base, with 10 bases left between them. Germline CDR1 and CDR2: DFQATT and SNEGSKA (reference sequence). The DNA of the CDR3 is TGCAGTGCTAGAGATCGACGCACATCCTACGAGCAGTACTTC. It codes for CSARDRRTSYEQYF.

A few counts support this clonotype. The rearrangement joins TRBV18 to TRBJ1-1; D possibly corresponds to TRBD1 (6 bases). The CDR3 sequence is 16 residues long. The V end lost 5 bases, the J end lost 1 base, and 17 bases lay between the germline ends. In germline, CDR1 is KGHSH, CDR2 LQKENI. DNA of the CDR3: TGTGCCAGCTCAGACCCCCGGGGGGCCCCGAACACTGAAGCTTTCTTT. As protein: CASSDPRGAPNTEAFF.

The gene calls are TRBV19 and TRBJ1-5; D is possibly TRBD1 (6 bases). CDR1 is LNHDA, CDR2 SQIVND, per germline (reference sequence). V lost 3 bases, J lost 0 bases, and 9 bases lay in between. This CDR3 has 15 residues. In DNA, the CDR3 is TGTGCCAGTAGTATGACAGGAGATAGCAATCAGCCCCAGCATTTT. Translation gives CASSMTGDSNQPQHF. Supplemented by reference TRBV19 and TRBJ1-5, the full variable domain reads DGGITQSPKYLFRKEGQNVTLSCEQNLNHDAMYWYRQDPGQGLRLIYYSQIVNDFQKGDIAEGYSVSREKKESFPLTVTSAQKNPTAFYLCASSMTGDSNQPQHFGDGTRLSIL.

This clonotype was observed a few times. This chain connects TRBV10-3 to TRBJ2-7, with D tentatively TRBD2 (7 bases). There are 14 residues in the CDR3. With 0 bases removed from V and 4 bases from J, the gap between germline ends came to 10 bases. Germline CDR1 is ENHRY and CDR2 is SYGVKD. The DNA of the CDR3 is TGTGCCATCAGTGAGTCGGGGAGGGGGTACGAGCAGTACGTC. It specifies CAISESGRGYEQYV.

Ten or more counts support this clonotype. This chain joins TRBV14 and TRBJ2-3, with unresolved D. Germline CDR1 reads SGHDN; CDR2 reads FVKESK. CDR3 length equals 11 residues. V was clipped by 6 bases and J by 6 bases, with 7 bases between them. CDR3 bases: TGTGCCAGCAGGGCCACCGATACGCAGTATTTT. Amino acid sequence: CASRATDTQYF.

This clonotype was found many times. V gene TRBV28 combines with J gene TRBJ2-3; no reliable D call. Germline V gene lookup returns CDR1 MDHEN and CDR2 SYDVKM. Trimming shortened V by 2 bases and J by 0 bases, and 6 bases separated the two germline ends. This CDR3 has 14 amino acids. CDR3 region: CASSLTYSTDTQYF. The CDR3 DNA sequence: TGTGCCAGCAGTTTAACTTATAGCACAGATACGCAGTATTTT.

A few counts support this clonotype. The V and J genes are TRBV10-3 and TRBJ2-1; 7 positions agree with TRBD1. Germline CDR1 ENHRY, CDR2 SYGVKD. The length of the CDR3 is 17 residues. V shed 6 bases and J 8 bases; nucleotides not matched to a gene: 19. The CDR3 DNA reads TGTGCCATCAGGGGTACTCGGGATTCTAGAGGGGGCGATGAGCAGTTCTTC. Translated: CAIRGTRDSRGGDEQFF.

This clonotype has more than one count but fewer than ten. The genes are TRBV24-1 and TRBJ1-1, with D uncertain. Germline V CDR1 and CDR2: KGHDR, SFDVKD. The CDR3 runs to 10 residues. V lost 11 bases, J lost 12 bases, and 15 bases lay in between. The DNA for the CDR3 is TGTGCCATACTAAGTGGGAGGACTTTCTTT. Encoded protein: CAILSGRTFF.

This clonotype occurred many times. The chain joins TRBV7-6 to TRBJ2-2; a possible D gene is TRBD2 (5 bases). V was pared by 5 bases and J by 7 bases, with 14 bases between. The CDR3 sequence is 14 residues long. Germline lookup yields CDR1 SGHVS and CDR2 FNYEAQ. CDR3 loop: CASSPPAGSGELFF. Written as DNA, the CDR3 is TGTGCCAGCAGCCCGCCCGCGGGCAGCGGGGAGCTGTTTTTT.

This chain joins TRBV12-3 or TRBV12-4 and TRBJ1-5; D gene ambiguous. There are 13 residues in the CDR3. The ends were cut back, 7 bases at V and 0 bases at J, with 7 bases in the middle. The CDR3 sequence is CASMFTSNQPQHF. In DNA, the CDR3 is TGTGCCAGCATGTTTACTAGCAATCAGCCCCAGCATTTT.

This clonotype was counted a few times. The chain couples TRBV2 to TRBJ2-3; 12 bases are shared with TRBD2. J lost 6 bases, V lost 4 bases, and 8 bases had no gene match. CDR3 length equals 16 residues. From germline, CDR1 is SNHLY and CDR2 FYNNEI. CDR3 sequence reads: CASSGASGGAGDTQYF. The CDR3 DNA sequence: TGTGCCAGCAGTGGGGCTAGCGGGGGGGCCGGTGATACGCAGTATTTT.

This clonotype was seen a handful of times. The chain couples TRBV15 to TRBJ2-7; 12 positions agree with TRBD2. Looked up from germline, CDR1 is LNHNV and CDR2 is YYDKDF (reference sequence). This CDR3 contains 17 residues. V lost 3 bases, J lost 0 bases, and 6 bases stayed unmatched. CDR3 in DNA: TGTGCCACCAGCAGGGGACTAGCGGGCGATAGCTCCTACGAGCAGTACGTC. As protein: CATSRGLAGDSSYEQYV.

This clonotype was seen more than once but under ten times. The genes are TRBV6-2 or TRBV6-3 and TRBJ2-6; maybe TRBD1 (5 bases). CDR1 MNHEY and CDR2 SVGEGT come from the germline V gene. The CDR3 sequence is 13 residues long. V dropped 11 bases and J dropped 0 bases, with 8 bases sitting between them. The CDR3 coding sequence is TGTGCCGGTAGGGGCTCTGGGGCCAACGTCCTGACTTTC. It codes for CAGRGSGANVLTF.

This clonotype was detected only a few times. The V call is TRBV12-5, the J call TRBJ2-3; 8 nucleotides agree with TRBD1. The CDR3 loop spans 15 amino acids. With 6 bases clipped from V and 1 base from J, the junction kept 6 bases outside the gene matches. Germline CDR1 and CDR2: LGHNT and FRNRAP. As DNA, the CDR3 is TGTGCTAGTGGCTTTGAGACAGGGGGCACAGATACGCAGTATTTT. It specifies CASGFETGGTDTQYF. Full variable domain (outside the CDR3, taken from reference TRBV12-5 and TRBJ2-3): DARVTQTPRHKVTEMGQEVTMRCQPILGHNTVFWYRQTMMQGLELLAYFRNRAPLDDSGMPKDRFSAEMPDATLATLKIQPSEPRDSAVYFCASGFETGGTDTQYFGPGTRLTVL.

This clonotype has ten or more counts. The chain joins TRBV25-1 to TRBJ2-7; no clear D. V gave up 6 bases and J gave up 3 bases, with 9 bases separating them. CDR3 size: 12 residues. Germline V gives CDR1 MGHDK, CDR2 SYGVNS. The CDR3 DNA follows: TGTGCCAGCAGAAAGCCTGACTACGAGCAGTACGTC. It is translated as CASRKPDYEQYV.